The next 32 T cell receptor beta chains were all read from a single sample in a study of CD8+ T cells in alopecia areata. Investigators isolated RNA and reverse transcribed it into cDNA to act as the sequencing template. Using immunoSEQ multiplex PCR, the repertoire was profiled, and TCRdb retains in-frame clones only, with some absent. The sample consists of 220,000 or so clones, approximately 61% of them appearing once. The input for sequencing was CD4+ T cells sorted from blood, taken at week 0. Source of these receptors: a human donor with alopecia areata.

This chain uses TRBV5-6 with TRBJ1-1; a possible D gene is TRBD1 (5 bases). The CDR3 runs 12 residues. Germline V gene sequence: CDR1 SGHDT, CDR2 YYEEEE. V was shortened by 0 bases and J by 8 bases, with 8 bases between the two germline ends. The CDR3 DNA reads as TGTGCCAGCAGCTTGGTTCCAGGGGAAGCTTTCTTT. Protein product: CASSLVPGEAFF.

The chain is built from TRBV2 and TRBJ1-5; D not certain. Trimming shortened V by 6 bases and J by 9 bases, and 15 bases separated the two germline ends. From germline, CDR1 is SNHLY and CDR2 FYNNEI. The CDR3 covers 13 residues. CDR3 sequence: CASRGGTRGPQHF. In DNA, the CDR3 is TGTGCCAGCAGGGGCGGCACTCGAGGGCCCCAGCATTTT.

The V gene is TRBV6-1, the J gene TRBJ2-7; 7 positions agree with TRBD2. J lost 4 bases, V lost 4 bases, and 10 bases had no gene match. Per the germline V gene, CDR1 is MNHNS and CDR2 is SASEGT. CDR3 length: 15 amino acids. This chain's CDR3 is CASSVSRLATYEQYF. The CDR3 bases are TGTGCCAGCAGTGTCAGTCGACTAGCAACGTACGAGCAGTACTTC.

CDR3 region: CASSEIDGDGYTF. CDR3 DNA: TGTGCCAGCAGTGAAATAGACGGTGATGGCTACACCTTC. The chain couples TRBV6-1 to TRBJ1-2; D is unclear. The ends were cut back, 2 bases at V and 6 bases at J, with 10 bases in the middle. The germline V gene encodes CDR1 MNHNS and CDR2 SASEGT. The CDR3 covers 13 residues.

The rearrangement joins TRBV19 to TRBJ1-4, with D hard to call. This CDR3 contains 11 residues. Trimming removed 10 bases from V and 7 bases from J, with 10 bases in between. Germline assignment: CDR1 LNHDA and CDR2 SQIVND (reference sequence). CDR3 amino acids: CATSAGEKLFF. As DNA, the CDR3 is TGTGCCACCTCAGCGGGTGAAAAACTGTTTTTT.

The chain employs TRBV10-3 and TRBJ1-2, with a tentative D call TRBD1 (5 bases). The germline V and J ends were trimmed by 5 bases and 6 bases, with 7 bases remaining between them. The CDR3 sequence is 11 residues long. Germline CDR1 ENHRY, CDR2 SYGVKD. The CDR3 nucleotides are TGTGCCATCAGTCCAGGGAATGGCTACACCTTC. Encoded protein: CAISPGNGYTF.

The chain carries TRBV5-6 and TRBJ1-5, with D unclear. V was clipped by 0 bases and J by 12 bases, with 13 bases between them. The CDR3 has 13 amino acids. Germline CDR1 reads SGHDT; CDR2 reads YYEEEE. The CDR3 bases are TGTGCCAGCAGCTTGGGTCGGGTAGGTAACCAGCATTTT. This codes for CASSLGRVGNQHF. The whole variable domain, filled in from reference TRBV5-6 and TRBJ1-5, reads DAGVTQSPTHLIKTRGQQVTLRCSPKSGHDTVSWYQQALGQGPQFIFQYYEEEERQRGNFPDRFSGHQFPNYSSELNVNALLLGDSALYLCASSLGRVGNQHFGDGTRLSIL.

This chain joins TRBV4-1 and TRBJ2-7; 7 bases are a match to TRBD1. The CDR3 extends over 15 amino acids. CDR1 is MGHRA and CDR2 is YSYEKL in the germline V gene. Losses at the gene ends were 4 bases for V and 1 base for J; bases not matched to a gene: 7. CDR3 DNA: TGCGCCAGCAGCCTCGCTGGGACAGCTTCCTACGAGCAGTACTTC. Translation gives CASSLAGTASYEQYF.

This chain uses TRBV10-3 with TRBJ2-7, with a weak D call TRBD1 (6 bases). With 8 bases removed from V and 5 bases from J, the gap between germline ends came to 13 bases. CDR3 length: 12 amino acids. Germline CDR1 ENHRY, CDR2 SYGVKD. This chain's CDR3 is CAIGVTGHEQYF. CDR3 bases: TGTGCCATCGGAGTTACAGGGCACGAGCAGTACTTC.

V and J are TRBV5-1 and TRBJ1-2; D uncertain. CDR3 length equals 14 residues. V was pared by 5 bases and J by 2 bases, with 13 bases between. Germline V lookup: CDR1 SGHRS, CDR2 YFSETQ. CDR3 nucleotide sequence: TGCGCCAGCAGGGTGTCTGGGAACAACTATGGCTACACCTTC. This codes for CASRVSGNNYGYTF. Full variable domain (outside the CDR3, taken from reference TRBV5-1 and TRBJ1-2): KAGVTQTPRYLIKTRGQQVTLSCSPISGHRSVSWYQQTPGQGLQFLFEYFSETQRNKGNFPGRFSGRQFSNSRSEMNVSTLELGDSALYLCASRVSGNNYGYTFGSGTRLTVV.

The table lists this clone with a count of one. The genes are TRBV5-1 and TRBJ2-7; D ambiguous. The V gene lost 0 bases and the J gene lost 5 bases, with 12 bases spanning the gap. There are 14 residues in the CDR3. Germline CDR1 and CDR2: SGHRS and YFSETQ. The DNA for the CDR3 is TGCGCCAGCAGCTTGGAGTGGGATTTGGACGAGCAGTACTTC. This translates into CASSLEWDLDEQYF.

The genes are TRBV9 and TRBJ1-1, with D tentatively TRBD1 (5 bases). The CDR3 contains 14 residues. V lost 4 bases and J lost 0, with 10 bases in between. Germline CDR1 is SGDLS and CDR2 is YYNGEE. The CDR3 protein is CASSPGPMNTEAFF. DNA of the CDR3: TGTGCCAGCAGCCCAGGGCCCATGAACACTGAAGCTTTCTTT.

This chain joins TRBV30 and TRBJ2-3; 12 bases are a match to TRBD2. J lost 3 bases, V lost 5 bases, and 9 bases had no gene match. CDR1 GTSNPN and CDR2 SVGIG come from the germline V gene (reference sequence). This CDR3 region has 16 residues. CDR3 DNA sequence: TGTGCCTGGGGACGACTAGCGGGAGCTGTGACAGATACGCAGTATTTT. This codes for CAWGRLAGAVTDTQYF.

This clone showed up just a few times. V usage is TRBV7-9 and J usage is TRBJ1-4; 9 bases are shared with TRBD1. The germline CDR1 and CDR2 sequences are SEHNR and FQNEAQ (reference sequence). The CDR3 covers 18 residues. The ends lost 5 bases at V and 0 bases at J; junction bases unmatched: 10. In DNA form, the CDR3 reads TGTGCCAGCAGCCCACGCTGGACAGGGGTCGCAACTAATGAAAAACTGTTTTTT. It encodes CASSPRWTGVATNEKLFF.

The chain couples TRBV7-9 to TRBJ2-3; 9 nucleotides agree with TRBD1. The V gene end was trimmed by 4 bases and the J gene end by 3 bases; junction bases not matched to a gene: 5. This CDR3 region has 15 residues. Germline V gives CDR1 SEHNR, CDR2 FQNEAQ (reference sequence). The CDR3 region is CASSSGQGRTDTQYF. For the CDR3, the DNA is TGTGCCAGCAGCTCCGGACAGGGGAGAACAGATACGCAGTATTTT.

The chain has TRBV11-2 and TRBJ2-1; TRBD2 matches at 8 bases. Germline values: CDR1 SGHAT, CDR2 FQNNGV. Trimming took 3 bases from V and 6 from J; bases not matched to a gene: 7. This CDR3 region has 15 residues. Here the CDR3 reads CASSFLRTSGNEQFF. The CDR3 DNA sequence: TGTGCCAGCAGCTTTCTTCGTACTAGCGGCAATGAGCAGTTCTTC. The whole variable domain, filled in from reference TRBV11-2 and TRBJ2-1, reads EAGVAQSPRYKIIEKRQSVAFWCNPISGHATLYWYQQILGQGPKLLIQFQNNGVVDDSQLPKDRFSAERLKGVDSTLKIQPAKLEDSAVYLCASSFLRTSGNEQFFGPGTRLTVL.

The V gene is TRBV5-6, the J gene TRBJ2-1, with TRBD2 identical over 10 bases. This CDR3 has 15 amino acids. The V and J ends lost 2 bases and 3 bases, in that order; junction bases with no gene match: 2. Germline V gives CDR1 SGHDT, CDR2 YYEEEE. The CDR3 DNA follows: TGTGCCAGCAGCTTTACTAGCGGGAACTACAATGAGCAGTTCTTC. This codes for CASSFTSGNYNEQFF. The full variable domain, completed using reference TRBV5-6 and TRBJ2-1, is DAGVTQSPTHLIKTRGQQVTLRCSPKSGHDTVSWYQQALGQGPQFIFQYYEEEERQRGNFPDRFSGHQFPNYSSELNVNALLLGDSALYLCASSFTSGNYNEQFFGPGTRLTVL.

V usage is TRBV18 and J usage is TRBJ2-7; 10 nucleotides match TRBD2. This CDR3 contains 16 residues. Germline CDR1 reads KGHSH; CDR2 reads LQKENI. V lost 3 bases and J lost 0; bases outside the gene matches: 5. CDR3 DNA: TGTGCCAGCTCACCGCCGGGACTAGCGCGCTCCTACGAGCAGTACTTC. Translated, it gives CASSPPGLARSYEQYF.

The rearrangement links TRBV30 to TRBJ1-2, with a possible D match to TRBD1 (5 bases). Per the germline V gene, CDR1 is GTSNPN and CDR2 is SVGIG (reference sequence). Deletions cut 2 bases from V and 7 bases from J, with 14 bases between. The CDR3 contains 13 residues. The CDR3 nucleotides are TGTGCCTGGAGTTACGGGGGGTCCCCTGGCTACACCTTC. Protein sequence: CAWSYGGSPGYTF.

The gene calls are TRBV7-9 and TRBJ2-7, with TRBD1 matching 7 bases. With V trimmed by 4 bases and J by 2 bases, 8 bases remained unmatched. Germline CDR1 is SEHNR and CDR2 is FQNEAQ (reference sequence). The CDR3 extends over 15 amino acids. The CDR3 sequence is CASSSGGWETYEQYF. The CDR3 DNA reads TGTGCCAGCAGCTCAGGGGGTTGGGAGACCTACGAGCAGTACTTC.

The rearrangement links TRBV9 to TRBJ2-1; maybe TRBD2 (5 bases). The CDR3 totals 16 residues. V lost 0 bases, J lost 4 bases, and 14 bases lay in between. Germline V CDR1 and CDR2: SGDLS, YYNGEE. DNA for the CDR3: TGTGCCAGCAGCGTAGCATCCCTAGCAGGTTACAATGAGCAGTTCTTC. Translating it yields CASSVASLAGYNEQFF.

The J gene is TRBJ2-3, the V gene TRBV4-1; 11 bases agree with TRBD2. Germline V gives CDR1 MGHRA, CDR2 YSYEKL. This CDR3 spans 18 amino acids. J gave up 0 bases and V 2 bases, and 7 bases lay outside the gene matches. The CDR3 DNA sequence: TGCGCCAGCAGCCAACTGGGACTAGCGGAACGAAGCACAGATACGCAGTATTTT. It specifies CASSQLGLAERSTDTQYF.

The chain combines TRBV5-1 with TRBJ1-2; tentative D call: TRBD1 (6 bases). This CDR3 region has 13 residues. V lost 3 bases to trimming and J lost 4 bases, with 10 bases between them. Germline V lookup: CDR1 SGHRS, CDR2 YFSETQ. This CDR3 is CASSSGQTYGYTF. CDR3 nucleotides: TGCGCCAGCAGCTCAGGACAGACCTATGGCTACACCTTC.

The chain uses TRBV29-1 and TRBJ1-1, with 8 nucleotides matching TRBD1. Trimming at V came to 6 bases and at J to 0 bases, leaving 3 bases not matched to a gene. Germline V gives CDR1 SQVTM, CDR2 ANQGSEA. The CDR3 is 13 amino acids. The CDR3 DNA follows: TGCAGCGTGCGGGGACAGGTGAACACTGAAGCTTTCTTT. It is translated as CSVRGQVNTEAFF.

The CDR3 reads CASSPGQATREQYF. For the CDR3, the DNA is TGTGCCAGCAGCCCCGGACAGGCTACTAGGGAGCAGTACTTC. The chain has TRBV9 and TRBJ2-7; 7 bases match TRBD1. The V gene end was trimmed by 4 bases and the J gene end by 7 bases; junction bases not matched to a gene: 11. This CDR3 region has 14 residues. Looked up from germline, CDR1 is SGDLS and CDR2 is YYNGEE.

V gene TRBV5-1 combines with J gene TRBJ2-2, with D uncertain. V lost 2 bases and J lost 5, with 7 bases in between. Germline V gene data show CDR1 as SGHRS and CDR2 as YFSETQ. The CDR3 is made up of 13 amino acids. CDR3 nucleotide sequence: TGCGCCAGCAGCTTAGAGAGTACCGGGGAGCTGTTTTTT. Its translation is CASSLESTGELFF.

The chain's CDR3 is CASSPQQDGTDTQYF. CDR3 bases: TGTGCCAGCTCACCACAACAGGACGGGACAGATACGCAGTATTTT. The chain employs TRBV18 and TRBJ2-3; perhaps TRBD1 as D (5 bases). V lost 1 base, J lost 3 bases, and 11 bases lay in between. Germline CDR1 KGHSH, CDR2 LQKENI. This CDR3 has 15 residues.

This chain joins TRBV7-6 and TRBJ2-2; D possibly corresponds to TRBD1 (6 bases). The CDR3 has 14 residues. Trimming took off 5 bases at V and 2 bases at J, with 9 bases between the two ends. The germline V gene encodes CDR1 SGHVS and CDR2 FNYEAQ. CDR3 bases: TGTGCCAGCAGCCAACAGGGAAACACCGGGGAGCTGTTTTTT. It yields the protein CASSQQGNTGELFF.

This chain uses TRBV5-1 with TRBJ1-5; no clear D. V lost 0 bases and J lost 9, with 13 bases in between. Germline loops: CDR1 SGHRS, CDR2 YFSETQ. The CDR3 is made up of 14 amino acids. CDR3 amino acids: CASSLVGTDWPQHF. The CDR3 DNA sequence: TGCGCCAGCAGCTTGGTGGGCACGGACTGGCCCCAGCATTTT.

The V call is TRBV27, the J call TRBJ2-7; 9 bases line up with TRBD2. The CDR3 sequence is 14 residues long. J gave up 3 bases and V 5 bases, and 5 bases lay outside the gene matches. CDR1 and CDR2 from the germline V gene are MNHEY and SMNVEV (reference sequence). In nucleotides, the CDR3 is TGTGCCAGCAGTCCTAGCGGGACCTTCTACGAGCAGTACTTC. It yields the protein CASSPSGTFYEQYF.

This rearrangement joins TRBV27 to TRBJ2-1, with a tentative D call TRBD2 (5 bases). Deletions cut 8 bases from V and 0 bases from J, with 14 bases between. The CDR3 is 15 amino acids. Germline V CDR1 and CDR2: MNHEY, SMNVEV (reference sequence). The CDR3 sequence: CASSPAGSSYNEQFF. The CDR3 DNA is TGTGCCAGCTCCCCGGCGGGTAGCTCCTACAATGAGCAGTTCTTC.

The chain employs TRBV29-1 and TRBJ2-5; a possible D gene is TRBD1 (6 bases). CDR1 SQVTM and CDR2 ANQGSEA come from the germline V gene. Trimming cost V 6 bases and J 2 bases, with 13 bases left between them. This CDR3 comprises 13 residues. CDR3 loop: CSVGTTEQETQYF. The DNA of the CDR3 is TGCAGCGTGGGGACAACGGAGCAAGAGACCCAGTACTTC.